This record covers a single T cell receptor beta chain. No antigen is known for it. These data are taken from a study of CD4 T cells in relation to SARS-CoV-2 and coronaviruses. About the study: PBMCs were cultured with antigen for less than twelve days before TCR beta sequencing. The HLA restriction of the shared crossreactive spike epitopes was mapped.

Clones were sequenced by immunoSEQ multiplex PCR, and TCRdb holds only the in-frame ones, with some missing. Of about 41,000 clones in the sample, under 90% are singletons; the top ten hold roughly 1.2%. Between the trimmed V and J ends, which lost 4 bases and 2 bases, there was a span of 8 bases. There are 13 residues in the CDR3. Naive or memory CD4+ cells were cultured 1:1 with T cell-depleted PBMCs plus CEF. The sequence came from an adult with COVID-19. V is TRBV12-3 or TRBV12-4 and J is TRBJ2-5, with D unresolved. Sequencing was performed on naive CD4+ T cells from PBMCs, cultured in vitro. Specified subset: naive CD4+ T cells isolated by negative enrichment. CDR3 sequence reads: CASSYSLQETQYF. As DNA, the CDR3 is TGTGCCAGCAGTTATTCTTTACAAGAGACCCAGTACTTC.